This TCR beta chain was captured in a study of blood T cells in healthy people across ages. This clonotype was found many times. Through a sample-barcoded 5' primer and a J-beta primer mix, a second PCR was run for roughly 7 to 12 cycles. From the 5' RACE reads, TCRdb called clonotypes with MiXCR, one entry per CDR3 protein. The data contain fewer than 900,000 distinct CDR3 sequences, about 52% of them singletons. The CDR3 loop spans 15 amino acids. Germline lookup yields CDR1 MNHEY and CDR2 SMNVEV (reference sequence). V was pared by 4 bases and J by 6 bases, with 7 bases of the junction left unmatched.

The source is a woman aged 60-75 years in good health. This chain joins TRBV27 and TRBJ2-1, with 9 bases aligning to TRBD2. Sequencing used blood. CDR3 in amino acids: CASSSGTSPTNEQFF. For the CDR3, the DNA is TGTGCCAGCAGTTCCGGGACTAGCCCCACCAATGAGCAGTTCTTC.